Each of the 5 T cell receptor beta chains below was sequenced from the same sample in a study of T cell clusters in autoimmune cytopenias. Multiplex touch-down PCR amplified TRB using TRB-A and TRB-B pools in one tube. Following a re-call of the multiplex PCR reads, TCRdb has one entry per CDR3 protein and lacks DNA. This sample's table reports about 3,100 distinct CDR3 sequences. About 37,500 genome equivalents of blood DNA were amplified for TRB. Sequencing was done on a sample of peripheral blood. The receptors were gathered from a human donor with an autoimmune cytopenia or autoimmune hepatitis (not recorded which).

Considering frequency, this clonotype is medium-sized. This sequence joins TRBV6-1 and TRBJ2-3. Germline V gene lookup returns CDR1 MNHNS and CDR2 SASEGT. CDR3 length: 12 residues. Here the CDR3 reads CASSEASNTQYF.

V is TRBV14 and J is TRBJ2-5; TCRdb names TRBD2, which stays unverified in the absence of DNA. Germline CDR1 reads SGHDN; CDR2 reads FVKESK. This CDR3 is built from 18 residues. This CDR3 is CASSQDRSGPVRWETQYF.

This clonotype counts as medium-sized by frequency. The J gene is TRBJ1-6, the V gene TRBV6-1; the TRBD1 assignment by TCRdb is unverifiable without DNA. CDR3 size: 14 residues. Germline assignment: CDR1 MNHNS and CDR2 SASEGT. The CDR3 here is CASCRTGEDSPLHF.

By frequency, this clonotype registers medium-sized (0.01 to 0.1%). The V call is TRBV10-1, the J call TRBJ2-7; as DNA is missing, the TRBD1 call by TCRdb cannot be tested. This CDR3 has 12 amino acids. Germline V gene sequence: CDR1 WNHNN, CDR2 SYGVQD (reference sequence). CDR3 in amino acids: CASRQGDSEQYF.

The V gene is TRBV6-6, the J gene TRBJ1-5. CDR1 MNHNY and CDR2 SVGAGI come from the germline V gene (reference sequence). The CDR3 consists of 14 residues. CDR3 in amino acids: CASSYSTPDQPQHF.